These 9 T cell receptor beta chains originate from one sample sequenced in a study of blood T cell repertoires in COVID-19. Here immunoSEQ multiplex PCR was the method, and the copy in TCRdb shows in-frame clones only, minus some. This sample has about 350,000 clones; about 88% occur once, and the top ten carry under 1.2%. The specimen sequenced was PBMCs or T cells enriched from blood (not recorded which). These TCRs come from a young woman who had been exposed to COVID-19.

The V gene is TRBV5-1, the J gene TRBJ2-5, with D unclear. The V gene lost 7 bases and the J gene lost 1 base, with 17 bases spanning the gap. Per germline, CDR1 SGHRS and CDR2 YFSETQ. The CDR3 covers 15 residues. CDR3 sequence reads: CASRPVGATQETQYF. The CDR3 nucleotides read TGCGCCAGCCGCCCAGTGGGCGCGACCCAAGAGACCCAGTACTTC.

V usage is TRBV5-1 and J usage is TRBJ1-4; TRBD1 aligns across 8 bases. Per germline, CDR1 SGHRS and CDR2 YFSETQ. The CDR3 contains 16 residues. Losses at the gene ends were 4 bases for V and 7 bases for J; bases not matched to a gene: 12. The CDR3 protein is CASSLDRGGYSEKLFF. The CDR3 nucleotides are TGCGCCAGCAGCCTCGACAGGGGTGGCTATAGTGAAAAACTGTTTTTT.

The gene calls are TRBV19 and TRBJ2-7, with 9 bases aligning to TRBD1. V trimming: 9 bases; J trimming: 4 bases; junction bases outside the gene matches: 19. Germline V gives CDR1 LNHDA, CDR2 SQIVND (reference sequence). This CDR3 has 17 amino acids. The CDR3 coding sequence is TGTGCCAGCTCCCCCGGGACAGGGTCCTCATACTTTTACGAGCAGTACTTC. Its translation: CASSPGTGSSYFYEQYF.

V usage is TRBV27 and J usage is TRBJ2-5, with 8 bases lining up with TRBD2. Per germline, CDR1 MNHEY and CDR2 SMNVEV (reference sequence). V trimming: 4 bases; J trimming: 1 base; junction bases outside the gene matches: 5. The CDR3 has 15 residues. CDR3 nucleotides: TGTGCCAGCAGTTCCGGGACTAGAACCCAAGAGACCCAGTACTTC. As protein: CASSSGTRTQETQYF.

V and J are TRBV6-5 and TRBJ2-7, with a weak D call TRBD1 (6 bases). V was shortened by 8 bases and J by 0 bases, with 8 bases between the two germline ends. Germline V gives CDR1 MNHEY, CDR2 SVGAGI. CDR3 length: 12 amino acids. The DNA for the CDR3 is TGTGCCAGCGACAGGAGCTCCTACGAGCAGTACTTC. Translated, it gives CASDRSSYEQYF.

CDR3 in DNA: TGTGCCACCGGGACACTAATCAATGAGCAGTTCTTC. This codes for CATGTLINEQFF. The rearrangement joins TRBV24-1 to TRBJ2-1; weak D call: TRBD1 (6 bases). Per germline, CDR1 KGHDR and CDR2 SFDVKD. The CDR3 loop spans 12 amino acids. Trimming removed 9 bases at V and 6 bases at J, with 11 bases between.

This chain links TRBV2 with TRBJ1-2; 7 bases agree with TRBD1. V lost 7 bases, J lost 0 bases, and 17 bases stayed unmatched. The CDR3 is 18 amino acids. CDR1 is SNHLY, CDR2 FYNNEI, per germline. The chain's CDR3 is CASNLFPGQRKANYGYTF. In nucleotides, the CDR3 is TGTGCCAGCAATCTCTTTCCGGGACAGAGAAAAGCTAACTATGGCTACACCTTC.

J is TRBJ1-1 and V is TRBV7-9; D is ambiguous. This CDR3 region has 16 residues. Germline V CDR1 and CDR2: SEHNR, FQNEAQ (reference sequence). The germline V and J ends were trimmed by 5 bases and 4 bases, with 20 bases remaining between them. The CDR3 DNA reads as TGTGCCAGCAGCACACGGACGGGGAGGGCCACCACTGAAGCTTTCTTT. Protein product: CASSTRTGRATTEAFF.

This clone was recorded once. The chain combines TRBV24-1 with TRBJ2-3; a weak D match, TRBD2 (5 bases). The CDR3 consists of 15 residues. With 4 bases removed from V and 0 bases from J, the gap between germline ends came to 10 bases. The germline V gene encodes CDR1 KGHDR and CDR2 SFDVKD. As DNA, the CDR3 is TGTGCCACCAGTGACCTCGGGATTAGCACAGATACGCAGTATTTT. The encoded protein is CATSDLGISTDTQYF.